Below are 11 T cell receptor beta chains sequenced from a single sample in a study of a mutant IDH1 vaccine in newly diagnosed glioma. These TCRs' antigens remain unknown. The time point is: week 35, safety follow-up. Mutant IDH1 20-mer peptide, at 300 ug, made up each vaccine dose, with topical imiquimod. Clones were read by immunoSEQ multiplex PCR, and TCRdb kept only the in-frame ones, dropping some. The data contain about 68,000 clones, about four fifths of them seen just once; the ten biggest clones take up approximately 12%. This specimen consisted of PBMCs, obtained from a glioma patient whose treatment included an IDH1 peptide vaccine. The source is a man aged 18 to 30 with glioma.

CDR3 coding DNA: TGTGCCAGCAGTTACTCGCCGGAAACCGCTTCCTACGAGCAGTACTTC. It yields the protein CASSYSPETASYEQYF. The chain couples TRBV6-5 to TRBJ2-7, with D unclear. V shed 0 bases and J shed 1 base, with 13 bases lying between them. This CDR3 has 16 amino acids. CDR1 and CDR2 (germline): MNHEY, SVGAGI.

V gene TRBV19 combines with J gene TRBJ1-1, with 12 positions matching TRBD1. J lost 5 bases, V lost 5 bases, and 6 bases had no gene match. In germline, CDR1 is LNHDA, CDR2 SQIVND (reference sequence). There are 15 residues in the CDR3. CDR3 bases: TGTGCCAGTAGTTTACTGGGACAGGGGGCAACTGAAGCTTTCTTT. Its translation is CASSLLGQGATEAFF.

J is TRBJ2-7 and V is TRBV29-1; D ambiguous. Germline V lookup: CDR1 SQVTM, CDR2 ANQGSEA. V dropped 3 bases and J dropped 0 bases, with 6 bases sitting between them. This CDR3 region has 12 residues. CDR3 in DNA: TGCAGCGTTGAGCAGAGCTCCTACGAGCAGTACTTC. Its protein is CSVEQSSYEQYF.

The chain has TRBV18 and TRBJ1-1; tentatively, D is TRBD1 (6 bases). The CDR3 is 13 amino acids. Germline assignment: CDR1 KGHSH and CDR2 LQKENI. V was pared by 6 bases and J by 2 bases, with 10 bases between. The CDR3 DNA is TGTGCCAGCTCTCCAGGGGAAAACACTGAAGCTTTCTTT. Protein sequence: CASSPGENTEAFF. Looking up the rest from reference TRBV18 and TRBJ1-1 gives the full variable domain: NAGVMQNPRHLVRRRGQEARLRCSPMKGHSHVYWYRQLPEEGLKFMVYLQKENIIDESGMPKERFSAEFPKEGPSILRIQQVVRGDSAAYFCASSPGENTEAFFGQGTRLTVV.

The chain couples TRBV2 to TRBJ2-5; TRBD1 matches 10 bases. The CDR3 extends over 15 amino acids. Unmatched junction bases numbered 2, after V lost 1 base and J lost 3 bases. Germline CDR1 is SNHLY and CDR2 is FYNNEI. The CDR3 nucleotides are TGTGCCAGCAGTGAAGAGGGACAGGGGAAAGAGACCCAGTACTTC. Translation: CASSEEGQGKETQYF.

The V gene is TRBV6-5, the J gene TRBJ2-7; no reliable D call. Germline assignment: CDR1 MNHEY and CDR2 SVGAGI. The CDR3 runs 12 residues. The V end lost 6 bases, the J end lost 5 bases, and 11 bases lay between the germline ends. Here the CDR3 reads CASSPGWNEQYF. The CDR3 nucleotides read TGTGCCAGCAGCCCCGGGTGGAACGAGCAGTACTTC.

V is TRBV5-1 and J is TRBJ2-5, with TRBD2 identical over 8 bases. The germline gives CDR1 SGHRS, CDR2 YFSETQ. Trimming cost V 1 base and J 1 base; bases outside gene matches: 6. The CDR3 runs 16 residues. The CDR3 protein is CASSLWAGGRQETQYF. CDR3 bases: TGCGCCAGCAGCTTGTGGGCGGGGGGTCGCCAAGAGACCCAGTACTTC.

The CDR3 is CASSQGLAGNYNEQFF. The DNA for the CDR3 is TGCGCCAGCAGCCAGGGACTAGCGGGGAACTACAATGAGCAGTTCTTC. The gene calls are TRBV5-1 and TRBJ2-1; 13 bases line up with TRBD2. Per germline, CDR1 SGHRS and CDR2 YFSETQ. The CDR3 is made up of 16 amino acids. Germline trimming cut 4 bases from V and 3 bases from J; bases unmatched to any gene: 4.

This clone was counted between two and nine times. The chain recombines TRBV18 with TRBJ2-3; no firm D call. V lost 2 bases to trimming and J lost 4 bases, with 7 bases between them. The CDR3 is made up of 13 amino acids. In germline, CDR1 is KGHSH, CDR2 LQKENI. CDR3 protein: CASSPSFADTQYF. The CDR3 DNA sequence: TGTGCCAGCTCACCATCTTTCGCAGATACGCAGTATTTT.

The J gene is TRBJ2-7, the V gene TRBV4-3; D perhaps matches TRBD2 (6 bases). Germline V gene data show CDR1 as LGHNA and CDR2 as YSLEER. The length of the CDR3 is 19 residues. V dropped 0 bases and J dropped 0 bases, with 21 bases sitting between them. The CDR3 reads CASSQDVVAAYSDSYEQYF. Written as DNA, the CDR3 is TGCGCCAGCAGCCAAGACGTAGTAGCGGCTTACTCAGACTCCTACGAGCAGTACTTC.

The chain recombines TRBV11-1 with TRBJ1-3; D uncertain. CDR1 is SGHAT and CDR2 is FQDESV in the germline V gene (reference sequence). The CDR3 is 16 residues long. Between the trimmed V and J ends, which lost 2 bases and 0 bases, there was a span of 11 bases. The CDR3 sequence: CASSLMSVPSGNTIYF. CDR3 coding DNA: TGTGCCAGCAGCTTAATGAGCGTACCCTCTGGAAACACCATATATTTT. The full variable domain, in which reference TRBV11-1 and TRBJ1-3 provide the parts outside the CDR3, is EAEVAQSPRYKITEKSQAVAFWCDPISGHATLYWYRQILGQGPELLVQFQDESVVDDSQLPKDRFSAERLKGVDSTLKIQPAELGDSAMYLCASSLMSVPSGNTIYFGEGSWLTVV.